Shown below are 11 T cell receptor beta chains from a single sample sequenced in a study of blood T cell repertoires in COVID-19 (dated by TCRdb to about 2020). Libraries were made using the immunoSEQ multiplex PCR assay. The immuneACCESS repertoire file appears here via TCRdb, limited to in-frame rearrangements. These files lack a portion of the clones; in checked studies, under half of the deficit traces to unresolved V genes, and the cause of the others is not known. The sample table shows 150,000 or so clones, and more than 85% are seen once. In total, the top ten clones hold roughly 0.99% of the sample. The sample was peripheral blood. The receptors here all came from a man between 18 and 29 years old with acute or convalescent COVID-19.

The chain couples TRBV11-2 to TRBJ1-3; possibly TRBD1 for D (5 bases). This CDR3 region has 17 residues. CDR1 SGHAT and CDR2 FQNNGV come from the germline V gene. Trimming shortened V by 4 bases and J by 0 bases, and 16 bases separated the two germline ends. DNA for the CDR3: TGTGCCAGCAGCTCGGGGGGACGGCTAAACTCTGGAAACACCATATATTTT. Encoded protein: CASSSGGRLNSGNTIYF. Combining the CDR3 with reference TRBV11-2 and TRBJ1-3 gives the whole variable domain EAGVAQSPRYKIIEKRQSVAFWCNPISGHATLYWYQQILGQGPKLLIQFQNNGVVDDSQLPKDRFSAERLKGVDSTLKIQPAKLEDSAVYLCASSSGGRLNSGNTIYFGEGSWLTVV.

This clone showed up just a few times. The rearrangement joins TRBV19 to TRBJ1-2; D is undetermined. The CDR3 loop spans 15 amino acids. Trimming left V 1 base short and J 5 bases short, with 14 bases between. Germline CDR1 and CDR2: LNHDA and SQIVND (reference sequence). CDR3 DNA: TGTGCCAGTAGTATAGGATCGGCCAGGAATTATGGCTACACCTTC. Translating gives CASSIGSARNYGYTF. The full variable domain, rest sourced from reference TRBV19 and TRBJ1-2, is DGGITQSPKYLFRKEGQNVTLSCEQNLNHDAMYWYRQDPGQGLRLIYYSQIVNDFQKGDIAEGYSVSREKKESFPLTVTSAQKNPTAFYLCASSIGSARNYGYTFGSGTRLTVV.

The chain has TRBV6-1 and TRBJ2-2; 7 bases fit TRBD1. With 3 bases clipped from V and 7 bases from J, the junction kept 11 bases outside the gene matches. CDR1 and CDR2 (germline): MNHNS, SASEGT. The CDR3 runs 16 residues. CDR3 in DNA: TGTGCCAGCAGTGAGGTGACAGGGCGGCGTAACGGGGAGCTGTTTTTT. Its protein is CASSEVTGRRNGELFF.

This clone was counted once. The rearrangement joins TRBV18 to TRBJ1-3, with D perhaps matching TRBD1 (5 bases). V lost 6 bases and J 4 bases, leaving 19 bases between the germline ends. The germline V gene has CDR1 KGHSH and CDR2 LQKENI. The length of the CDR3 is 16 residues. The CDR3 DNA follows: TGTGCCAGCTCTCTCCAGGGTCCCGATGCGGGAAACACCATATATTTT. Translating it yields CASSLQGPDAGNTIYF.

V gene TRBV13 combines with J gene TRBJ2-7; D not resolved. CDR3 length: 15 residues. Trimming stripped 5 bases from V and 5 bases from J, with 19 bases between. Germline loops: CDR1 PRHDT, CDR2 FYEKMQ (reference sequence). CDR3 nucleotides: TGTGCCAGCAGCCACCCACGGGTACCCTATCACGAGCAGTACGTC. Translation: CASSHPRVPYHEQYV.

The chain carries TRBV2 and TRBJ2-5; the D gene is possibly TRBD1 (6 bases). CDR3 length: 14 amino acids. CDR1 is SNHLY and CDR2 is FYNNEI in the germline V gene. Between the trimmed V and J ends, which lost 7 bases and 1 base, there was a span of 13 bases. CDR3 nucleotide sequence: TGTGCCAGCAATCCACAGGGTCCCCAAGAGACCCAGTACTTC. Encoded protein: CASNPQGPQETQYF.

In DNA, the CDR3 is TGTGCCAGCAGTGAAGCGGGACAGGGTGCTAATGAAAAACTGTTTTTT. Its translation: CASSEAGQGANEKLFF. This sequence joins TRBV6-1 and TRBJ1-4; 9 bases are a match to TRBD1. CDR3 size: 16 residues. Germline CDR1 is MNHNS and CDR2 is SASEGT. V lost 0 bases and J lost 3; bases outside the gene matches: 2.

J is TRBJ2-5 and V is TRBV7-2; D is undetermined. Germline V gene data show CDR1 as SGHTA and CDR2 as FQGNSA. The length of the CDR3 is 14 residues. V lost 3 bases, J lost 0 bases, and 8 bases lay in between. The CDR3 nucleotides are TGTGCCAGCAGCTTTTTCCGTAACCAAGAGACCCAGTACTTC. Its translation: CASSFFRNQETQYF.

This sequence joins TRBV9 and TRBJ2-4; no clear D gene. This CDR3 is 16 amino acids long. Germline lookup yields CDR1 SGDLS and CDR2 YYNGEE. Trimming took 0 bases from V and 0 from J, leaving 10 bases between them. The CDR3 reads CASSVGSNLAKNIQYF. Here the CDR3 DNA reads TGTGCCAGCAGCGTAGGAAGCAATTTAGCCAAAAACATTCAGTACTTC.

V is TRBV6-4 and J is TRBJ2-7; TRBD2 matches at 8 bases. V lost 6 bases, J lost 0 bases, and 7 bases stayed unmatched. Germline V lookup: CDR1 MRHNA, CDR2 SNTAGT. CDR3 length: 15 amino acids. CDR3 region: CASSVRGGSSYEQYF. The DNA for the CDR3 is TGTGCCAGCAGCGTACGGGGGGGGAGCTCCTACGAGCAGTACTTC.

The chain combines TRBV9 with TRBJ2-5, with 7 nucleotides matching TRBD1. The CDR3 loop spans 14 amino acids. J gave up 2 bases and V 4 bases, and 5 bases lay outside the gene matches. CDR1 and CDR2 (germline): SGDLS, YYNGEE. The CDR3 sequence is CASSPRTGQETQYF. The CDR3 DNA is TGTGCCAGCAGCCCGCGGACAGGACAAGAGACCCAGTACTTC.